These T cell receptor beta chains were read from a single sample in a study of cytomegalovirus exposure and HLA in healthy donors. Method: immunoSEQ multiplex PCR; TCRdb's copy keeps in-frame clones and lacks some. The repertoire holds some 180,000 clones, with under 85% as singletons. Sequenced material: PBMCs. The receptors were sampled from a male donor in good health and CMV-seronegative. CDR3s include the opening cysteine and the closing phenylalanine or tryptophan.

V	J	CDR3
TRBV25-1	TRBJ1-2	CASSEPGTAYGYTF
TRBV4-3	TRBJ2-1	CASSRRQGPYNEQFF
TRBV9	TRBJ2-1	CASSPSGLAGVGEQFF
TRBV19	TRBJ2-7	CASNSPGTGGETLYEQYF
TRBV18	TRBJ2-1	CASSPSLRSSYNEQFF
TRBV2	TRBJ2-7	CASTPDNYEQYF
TRBV30	TRBJ1-5	CAWSVSRGQPQHF
TRBV29-1	TRBJ1-4	CSVEKQEGLGELFF
TRBV6-5	TRBJ1-1	CASSRPQGPNTEAFF
TRBV4-1	TRBJ2-7	CASSQEETGGYEQYF
TRBV5-6	TRBJ2-5	CASRSWGGGGETQYF
TRBV2	TRBJ1-2	CASSEWGLGYGYTF
TRBV2	TRBJ2-3	CASRDSRTLGGADTQYF
TRBV4-1	TRBJ1-1	CASSPRDLDFTEAFF
TRBV19	TRBJ1-5	CASTSRQAEGNQPQHF
TRBV11-2	TRBJ2-3	CASSPQRGSTDTQYF
TRBV7-6	TRBJ2-5	CASSLGTQETQYF
TRBV7-8	TRBJ1-4	CASSLAPGKNEKLFF
TRBV7-2	TRBJ1-2	CASSLGQGEGYTF
TRBV9	TRBJ2-3	CASSVGLAGFTDTQYF
TRBV19	TRBJ2-1	CASSIVVARPSYNEQFF
TRBV13	TRBJ2-5	CASSRVKETQYF
TRBV5-1	TRBJ1-2	CASSLVGGIHGYTF
TRBV7-3	TRBJ2-7	CASSLERPGLGYEQYF
TRBV30	TRBJ1-6	CAWGSTGYNSPLHF
TRBV6-1	TRBJ1-5	CASRQGGQVRAQHF
TRBV28	TRBJ1-5	CASRFSGGPQHF
TRBV30	TRBJ1-6	CAGPSGGVDSPLHF
TRBV4-1	TRBJ2-1	CASSQVRGVGNEQFF
TRBV13	TRBJ1-5	CASSLGGGGNQPQHF
TRBV10-3	TRBJ1-5	CAISDTSRSGNQPQHF
TRBV5-5	TRBJ2-7	CASSLYGTGGTYEQYF
TRBV6-1	TRBJ1-5	CASSEYRGGQPQHF
TRBV6-5	TRBJ1-1	CASRQSVNTEAFF
TRBV18	TRBJ2-7	CASSPGQDYEQYF
TRBV7-8	TRBJ1-5	CASSLGRGGNQPQHF
TRBV25-1	TRBJ2-2	CASSDPGRGATGELFF
TRBV5-6	TRBJ1-5	CASSQSDRLLYSNQPQHF
TRBV5-1	TRBJ1-2	CASSLVPDSPSSYTF
TRBV12-5	TRBJ2-1	CASGGLGTGGYEQFF
TRBV28	TRBJ1-5	CASSLLSGRTNQPQHF
TRBV28	TRBJ1-2	CASSSIQGSYGYTF
TRBV7-3	TRBJ1-5	CASARDRGQYHQPQHF
TRBV6-5	TRBJ2-7	CASSWSGSSYEQYF
TRBV30	TRBJ1-5	CAWRRDRDQPQHF
TRBV27	TRBJ2-3	CASSLRLAGGTSPMDTQYF
TRBV4-3	TRBJ2-7	CASSRLLPGTSGEAYEQYF
TRBV30	TRBJ1-1	CVLRPGLNTEAFF
TRBV7-2	TRBJ2-1	CASSESFAGGNEQFF
TRBV7-2	TRBJ2-3	CASSPTSGSGTDTQYF